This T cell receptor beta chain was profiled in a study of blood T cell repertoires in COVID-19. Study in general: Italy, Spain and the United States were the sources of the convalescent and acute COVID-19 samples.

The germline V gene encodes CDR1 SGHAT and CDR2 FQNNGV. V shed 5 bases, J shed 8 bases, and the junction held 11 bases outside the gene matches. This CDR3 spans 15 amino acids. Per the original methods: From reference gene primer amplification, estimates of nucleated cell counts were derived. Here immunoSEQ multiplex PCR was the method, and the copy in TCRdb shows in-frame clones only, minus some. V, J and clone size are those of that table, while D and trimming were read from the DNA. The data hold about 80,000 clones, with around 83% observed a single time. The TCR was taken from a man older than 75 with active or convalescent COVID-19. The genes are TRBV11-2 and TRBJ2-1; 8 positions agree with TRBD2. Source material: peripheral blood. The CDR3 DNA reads TGTGCCAGCAGCCCAGTGGAGGTAGCGGGATATGAGCAGTTCTTC. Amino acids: CASSPVEVAGYEQFF.